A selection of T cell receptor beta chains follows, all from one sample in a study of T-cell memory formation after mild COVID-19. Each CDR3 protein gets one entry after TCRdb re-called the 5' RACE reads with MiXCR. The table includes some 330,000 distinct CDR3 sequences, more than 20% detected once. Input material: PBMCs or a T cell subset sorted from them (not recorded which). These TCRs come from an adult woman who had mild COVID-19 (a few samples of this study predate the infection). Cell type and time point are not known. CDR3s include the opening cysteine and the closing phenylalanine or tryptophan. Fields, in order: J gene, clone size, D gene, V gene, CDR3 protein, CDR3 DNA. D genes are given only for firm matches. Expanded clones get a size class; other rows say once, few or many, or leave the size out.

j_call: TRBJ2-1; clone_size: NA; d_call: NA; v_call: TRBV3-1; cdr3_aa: CASSRTKGGEQFF; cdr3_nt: TGTGCCAGCAGCCGAACTAAGGGGGGTGAGCAGTTCTTC
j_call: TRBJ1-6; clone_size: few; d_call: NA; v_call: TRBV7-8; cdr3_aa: CASSSPGLAPLHF; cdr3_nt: TGTGCCAGCAGCTCCCCAGGACTGGCACCCCTCCACTTT
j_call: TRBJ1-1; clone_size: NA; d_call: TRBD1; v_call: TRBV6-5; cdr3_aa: CASTSGGEAFF; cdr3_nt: TGTGCCAGCACCTCAGGGGGGGAAGCTTTCTTT
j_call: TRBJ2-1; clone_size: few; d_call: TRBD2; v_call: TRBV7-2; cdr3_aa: CASSLNSAGDGDEQFF; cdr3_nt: TGTGCCAGCAGCTTAAATTCAGCGGGAGATGGGGATGAGCAGTTCTTC
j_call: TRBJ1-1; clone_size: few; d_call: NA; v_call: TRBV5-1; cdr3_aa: CASSPAGLNTEAFF; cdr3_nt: TGCGCCAGCAGCCCCGCAGGTTTGAACACTGAAGCTTTCTTT
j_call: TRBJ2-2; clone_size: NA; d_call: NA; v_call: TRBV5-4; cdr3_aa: CASSLVRGDTGELFF; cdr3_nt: TGTGCCAGCAGCCTAGTCAGGGGTGACACCGGGGAGCTGTTTTTT
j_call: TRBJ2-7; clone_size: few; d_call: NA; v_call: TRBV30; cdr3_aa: CAWTSTGREQYF; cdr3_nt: TGTGCCTGGACATCAACAGGGCGTGAGCAGTACTTC
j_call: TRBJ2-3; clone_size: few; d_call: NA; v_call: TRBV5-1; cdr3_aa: CASSLGTGLGDTQYF; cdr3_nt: TGCGCCAGCAGCTTGGGGACTGGGCTAGGAGATACGCAGTATTTT
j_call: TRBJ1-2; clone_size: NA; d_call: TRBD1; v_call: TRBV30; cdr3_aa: CAWSSDRGYGYTF; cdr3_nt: TGTGCCTGGAGCTCGGACAGGGGCTATGGCTACACCTTC
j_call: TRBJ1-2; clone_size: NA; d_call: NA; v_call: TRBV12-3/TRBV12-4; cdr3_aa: CASSKSGSGFGYTF; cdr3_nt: TGTGCCAGCAGCAAATCGGGGTCGGGGTTTGGCTACACCTTC
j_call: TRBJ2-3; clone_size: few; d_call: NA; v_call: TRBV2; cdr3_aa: CADGISTDTQYF; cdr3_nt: TGTGCCGACGGGATTTCCACAGATACGCAGTATTTT
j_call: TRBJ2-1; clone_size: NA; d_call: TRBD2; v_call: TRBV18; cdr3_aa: CASSPPLTSGSYNEQFF; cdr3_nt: TGTGCCAGCTCACCACCGTTGACTAGCGGCTCCTACAATGAGCAGTTCTTC
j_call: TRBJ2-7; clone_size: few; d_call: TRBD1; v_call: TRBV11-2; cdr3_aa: CASSLPGQGNYEQYF; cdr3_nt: TGTGCCAGCAGCCTGCCGGGACAGGGGAACTACGAGCAGTACTTC
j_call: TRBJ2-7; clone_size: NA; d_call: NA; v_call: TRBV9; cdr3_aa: CASSTGGENYEQYF; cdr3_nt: TGTGCCAGCAGCACAGGGGGGGAGAACTACGAGCAGTACTTC
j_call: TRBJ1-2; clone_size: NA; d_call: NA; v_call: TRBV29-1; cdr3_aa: CSAGTVGDYGYTF; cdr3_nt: TGCAGCGCAGGGACCGTAGGGGACTATGGCTACACCTTC
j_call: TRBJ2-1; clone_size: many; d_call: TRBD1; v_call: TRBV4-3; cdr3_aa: CASSQGTGGYNEQFF; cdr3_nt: TGCGCCAGCAGCCAAGGGACAGGGGGCTACAATGAGCAGTTCTTC
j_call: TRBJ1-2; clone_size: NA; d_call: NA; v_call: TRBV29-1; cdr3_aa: CSVEGRLRHGYTF; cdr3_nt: TGCAGCGTCGAGGGTCGTTTGCGGCATGGCTACACCTTC
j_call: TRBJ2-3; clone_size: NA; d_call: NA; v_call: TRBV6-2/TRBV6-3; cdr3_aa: CASSYPRVGRSATQYF; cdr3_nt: TGTGCCAGCAGTTACCCCCGGGTCGGCAGAAGCGCTACGCAGTATTTT
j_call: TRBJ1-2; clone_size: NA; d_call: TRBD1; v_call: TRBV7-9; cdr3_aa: CASSLGTGGDGYTF; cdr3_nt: TGTGCCAGCAGCTTAGGCACAGGGGGCGATGGCTACACCTTC
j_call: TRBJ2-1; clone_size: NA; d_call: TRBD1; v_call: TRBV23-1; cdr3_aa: CASSPIGGTGSYNEQFF; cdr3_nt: TGCGCCAGCAGTCCCATCGGAGGGACAGGGTCCTACAATGAGCAGTTCTTC
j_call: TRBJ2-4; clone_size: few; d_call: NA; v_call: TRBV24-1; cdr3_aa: CATSDSPLGIQYF; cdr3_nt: TGTGCCACCAGTGATTCCCCACTCGGCATTCAGTACTTC
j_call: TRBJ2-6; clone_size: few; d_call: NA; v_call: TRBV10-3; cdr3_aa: CAISGERSANVLTF; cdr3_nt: TGTGCCATCAGTGGGGAGAGATCGGCCAACGTCCTGACTTTC
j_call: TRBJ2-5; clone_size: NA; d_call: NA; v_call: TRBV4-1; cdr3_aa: CASSQGWAGRDQETQYF; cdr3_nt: TGCGCCAGCAGCCAAGGCTGGGCAGGCAGGGACCAAGAGACCCAGTACTTC
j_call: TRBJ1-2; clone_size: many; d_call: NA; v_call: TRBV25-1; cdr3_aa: CASSEYSAGNYGYTF; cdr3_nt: TGTGCCAGCAGTGAATATTCGGCAGGGAATTATGGCTACACCTTC
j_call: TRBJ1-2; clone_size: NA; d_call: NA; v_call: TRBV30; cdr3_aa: CAWRGQINYGYTF; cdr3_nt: TGTGCCTGGAGGGGGCAAATTAACTATGGCTACACCTTC
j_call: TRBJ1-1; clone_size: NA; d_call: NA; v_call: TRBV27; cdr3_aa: CATGRGAGNTEAFF; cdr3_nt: TGTGCCACGGGGAGGGGGGCTGGGAACACTGAAGCTTTCTTT
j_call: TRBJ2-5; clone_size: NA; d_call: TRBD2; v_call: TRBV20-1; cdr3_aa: CSARLAGYQETQYF; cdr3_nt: TGCAGTGCTAGACTAGCGGGGTACCAAGAGACCCAGTACTTC
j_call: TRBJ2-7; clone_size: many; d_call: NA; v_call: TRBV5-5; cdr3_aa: CASSLDTASVVYEQYF; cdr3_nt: TGTGCCAGCAGCTTGGATACTGCTAGCGTGGTCTACGAGCAGTACTTC
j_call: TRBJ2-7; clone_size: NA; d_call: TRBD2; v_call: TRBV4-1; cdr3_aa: CASSPSRTSGHSYEQYF; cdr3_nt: TGCGCCAGCAGTCCTTCGAGGACTAGCGGGCACTCCTACGAGCAGTACTTC
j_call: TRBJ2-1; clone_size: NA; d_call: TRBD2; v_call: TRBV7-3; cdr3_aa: CASSLSGSGNEQFF; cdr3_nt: TGTGCCAGCAGCTTAAGCGGGAGTGGCAATGAGCAGTTCTTC
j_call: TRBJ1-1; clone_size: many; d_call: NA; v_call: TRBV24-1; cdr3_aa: CATSDHTGEAFF; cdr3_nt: TGTGCCACCAGTGACCACACCGGGGAAGCTTTCTTT
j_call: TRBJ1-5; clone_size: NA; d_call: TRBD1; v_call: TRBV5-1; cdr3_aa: CASSLGTGGLGQPQHF; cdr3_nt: TGCGCCAGCAGCTTGGGGACAGGGGGTCTCGGACAGCCCCAGCATTTT
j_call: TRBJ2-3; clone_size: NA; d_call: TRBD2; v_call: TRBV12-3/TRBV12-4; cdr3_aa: CASRGLAGGTDTQYF; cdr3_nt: TGTGCCAGCAGGGGTCTAGCGGGGGGAACAGATACGCAGTATTTT
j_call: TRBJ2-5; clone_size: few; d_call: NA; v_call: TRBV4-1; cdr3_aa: CASSQGLEPGETQYF; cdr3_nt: TGCGCCAGCAGCCAAGGGCTAGAACCTGGAGAGACCCAGTACTTC
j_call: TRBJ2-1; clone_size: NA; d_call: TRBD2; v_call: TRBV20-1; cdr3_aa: CSARVGTRNEQFF; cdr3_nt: TGCAGTGCTAGAGTCGGGACTAGGAATGAGCAGTTCTTC
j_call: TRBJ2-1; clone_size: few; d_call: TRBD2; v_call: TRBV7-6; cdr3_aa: CASSLWPSGKYNEQFF; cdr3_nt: TGTGCCAGCAGCTTATGGCCTAGCGGGAAATACAATGAGCAGTTCTTC
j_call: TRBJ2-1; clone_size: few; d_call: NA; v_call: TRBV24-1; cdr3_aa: CATSDWTEQFF; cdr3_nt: TGTGCCACCAGTGATTGGACTGAGCAGTTCTTC
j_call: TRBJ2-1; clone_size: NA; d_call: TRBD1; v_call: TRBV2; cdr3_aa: CASTEGTGGFDEQFF; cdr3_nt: TGTGCCAGCACCGAGGGGACAGGGGGTTTCGATGAGCAGTTCTTC
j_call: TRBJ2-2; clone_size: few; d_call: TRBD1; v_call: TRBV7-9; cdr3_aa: CASSFDRAYTGELFF; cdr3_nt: TGTGCCAGCAGCTTTGACAGGGCGTACACCGGGGAGCTGTTTTTT